The T cell receptor beta chain described here comes from a study of T cells in Graves' hyperthyroidism and ophthalmopathy. Looking at the study overall: Peripheral blood was collected at initial diagnosis, before any treatment. Broader study findings: Most clonotypes expanded in thyroid above 0.001 were likewise present in blood.

This clonotype was counted a few times. Its antigen remains unknown. This sample holds PBMCs from approximately 10 ml fresh peripheral blood. The CDR3 is 14 amino acids. The V gene end was trimmed by 5 bases and the J gene end by 7 bases; junction bases not matched to a gene: 9. Germline V gene data show CDR1 as DFQATT and CDR2 as SNEGSKA (reference sequence). TCR beta CDR3 sequences were amplified from RNA transcripts. The primer set for the first-round RT-PCR of the TCR CDR3 was HTBI. Using its own MiXCR run on the multiplex PCR reads, TCRdb lists one record per CDR3 protein. Here the sample spans around 350,000 distinct CDR3 sequences, about 18% being singletons.

The sequence was obtained from a young woman with Graves' hyperthyroidism. The J gene is TRBJ1-5, the V gene TRBV20-1; 9 bases are shared with TRBD1. Material: blood. CDR3 nucleotide sequence: TGCAGTGCTTGGATGGGGACAGGGCTCCAGCCCCAGCATTTT. It encodes CSAWMGTGLQPQHF.